The count of the clone carrying this TCR beta chain is one. Its antigen is undetermined. This sample was taken from a study of cytomegalovirus exposure and HLA in healthy donors. In the study overall: Inside one of the first data releases sat about 85 million unique TCRs taken from HLA-typed donors. Study-wide results and caveats: Later analysis identified 16,000 or so TCR beta sequences associated with HLA alleles, using a false discovery rate threshold of 0.05.

Use of 60 Vbeta and 13 Jbeta primers characterized the PCR. Assay used: immunoSEQ multiplex PCR; TCRdb lists only in-frame clones, some missing. The data show some 110,000 clones, 65% seen once. Sequencing used PBMCs. This TCR was sampled from a woman in her thirties or forties in good health and CMV-seropositive.

The CDR3 DNA follows: TGCGCCAGCAGCTTCGAACAGGGGTCGGGCGCTGAAGCTTTCTTT. As protein: CASSFEQGSGAEAFF. The chain is built from TRBV5-1 and TRBJ1-1, with 7 bases fitting TRBD1. Losses at the gene ends were 2 bases for V and 6 bases for J; bases not matched to a gene: 10. Germline lookup yields CDR1 SGHRS and CDR2 YFSETQ. The CDR3 consists of 15 residues. Using reference TRBV5-1 and TRBJ1-1 for the parts outside the CDR3, the full variable domain is KAGVTQTPRYLIKTRGQQVTLSCSPISGHRSVSWYQQTPGQGLQFLFEYFSETQRNKGNFPGRFSGRQFSNSRSEMNVSTLELGDSALYLCASSFEQGSGAEAFFGQGTRLTVV.